This TCR beta chain was recovered during a study of blood T cell repertoires in COVID-19. At the level of the study: The United States, Italy and Spain provided the acute and convalescent COVID-19 samples. In each case, the material was cDNA or gDNA derived from T cells, B-cell-depleted T cells, or PBMCs.

The sample holds one count of this clone. In the original analysis: Counts of nucleated cells, estimated from reference gene primer amplification, were obtained. Measured with immunoSEQ multiplex PCR; TCRdb has only the in-frame clones, and not every one. V, J and clone size derive from that table, while D and trimming were established from the DNA sequence. Of about 21,000 clones in the sample, over 70% were seen once. Input material: peripheral blood. The TCR comes from a man in his 60s with active COVID-19.

The CDR3 is CASSPGQAGAGELFF. CDR3 sequence (DNA): TGCGCCAGCAGCCCCGGACAGGCCGGGGCCGGGGAGCTGTTTTTT. The rearrangement joins TRBV5-1 to TRBJ2-2; 7 nucleotides agree with TRBD1. Germline assignment: CDR1 SGHRS and CDR2 YFSETQ. The CDR3 covers 15 residues. Trimming at V came to 4 bases and at J to 6 bases, leaving 9 bases not matched to a gene.